Given below is one T cell receptor beta chain in context. The record originates from a study of blood T cell repertoires in COVID-19. Whole-study context: Sites in the United States, Italy and Spain provided acute and convalescent COVID-19 samples. PBMCs, B-cell-depleted T cells, or T cells provided the cDNA or gDNA that made up the material.

The Seattle patients joined while their infection was active and were tracked longitudinally afterward. Germline CDR1 and CDR2: SNHLY and FYNNEI. V lost 2 bases to trimming and J lost 7 bases; unmatched junction nucleotides: 5. The CDR3 covers 15 residues. Original data processing: Estimation of nucleated cell counts relied on the amplification of reference gene primers. Clones were sequenced by immunoSEQ multiplex PCR, and TCRdb holds only the in-frame ones, with some missing. That table supplies the V and J calls and clone size; D and trimming were determined from the DNA. This table holds fewer than 300,000 clones, roughly nine tenths found once.

The origin of this receptor is a woman aged 25-40 years with COVID-19, enrolled during active disease. The chain recombines TRBV2 with TRBJ1-1, with 12 bases matching TRBD1. Sequenced sample: peripheral blood. CDR3 residues: CASSESGQGAFEAFF. CDR3 coding DNA: TGTGCCAGCAGTGAATCGGGACAGGGGGCCTTTGAAGCTTTCTTT.